The 21 T cell receptor beta chains below come from one sample, sequenced in a study of preoperative IRX-2 immunotherapy in early breast cancer. The repertoire was sequenced with immunoSEQ multiplex PCR; TCRdb's copy has only in-frame clones and lacks some. The table includes 40,000 to 45,000 clones, approximately 94% detected once. As to treatment: preoperative locoregional IRX-2 cytokine immunotherapy. This specimen was tumor tissue, taken after IRX-2 immunotherapy. The receptors shown here come from a human donor with breast cancer.

This clone appeared once. The same CDR3 arises from other DNA sequences in this sample as well. The chain combines TRBV6-5 with TRBJ1-2; weak D call: TRBD1 (6 bases). The CDR3 sequence is 13 residues long. V was shortened by 0 bases and J by 4 bases, with 6 bases between the two germline ends. CDR1 is MNHEY and CDR2 is SVGAGI in the germline V gene. This CDR3 reads CASSYSDSYGYTF. For the CDR3, the DNA is TGTGCCAGCAGTTACTCGGACAGCTATGGCTACACCTTC.

In its sample, this clone was seen once. The V gene is TRBV28, the J gene TRBJ1-1; D gene ambiguous. The V gene lost 7 bases and the J gene lost 1 base, with 19 bases spanning the gap. This CDR3 is 16 amino acids long. Germline CDR1 MDHEN, CDR2 SYDVKM. This chain's CDR3 is CASKLSPRRSNTEAFF. The CDR3 coding sequence is TGTGCCAGCAAGCTAAGTCCCCGACGGTCGAACACTGAAGCTTTCTTT.

This clone appeared a single time. The chain combines TRBV2 with TRBJ1-1, with unresolved D. This CDR3 contains 11 residues. Germline-derived CDR1 and CDR2 are SNHLY and FYNNEI. The ends were cut back, 9 bases at V and 4 bases at J, with 9 bases in the middle. The CDR3 is CAREGFTEAFF. CDR3 nucleotides: TGTGCCAGGGAGGGATTCACTGAAGCTTTCTTT.

The chain joins TRBV7-9 to TRBJ1-4; D might be TRBD1 (6 bases). V lost 6 bases and J lost 0, with 8 bases in between. The germline gives CDR1 SEHNR, CDR2 FQNEAQ (reference sequence). This CDR3 region has 14 residues. In DNA form, the CDR3 reads TGTGCCAGCAGGAGACAGGCAACTAATGAAAAACTGTTTTTT. Residues: CASRRQATNEKLFF.

The V gene is TRBV2, the J gene TRBJ2-7; no clear D gene. With 0 bases removed from V and 5 bases from J, the gap between germline ends came to 14 bases. The CDR3 contains 15 residues. Germline V gene lookup returns CDR1 SNHLY and CDR2 FYNNEI. This CDR3 reads CASSEALSRVNEQYF. CDR3 coding DNA: TGTGCCAGCAGTGAAGCGCTGTCCCGGGTCAACGAGCAGTACTTC.

The rearrangement links TRBV23-1 to TRBJ1-2; D unresolved. TRBV23-1 is treated as an ORF (open reading frame) with a function not yet certain. V gave up 3 bases and J gave up 3 bases, with 11 bases separating them. The CDR3 covers 14 residues. The CDR3, as DNA: TGCGCCAGCAGTCACTCGGGTCTCCACTATGGCTACACCTTC. It yields the protein CASSHSGLHYGYTF.

This chain uses TRBV28 with TRBJ2-1; TRBD1 matches 9 bases. The V segment lost 4 bases and the J segment 7 bases; nucleotides outside the gene matches: 8. Germline V gives CDR1 MDHEN, CDR2 SYDVKM. The CDR3 sequence is 15 residues long. CDR3 loop: CASSSPQGAENEQFF. In DNA form, the CDR3 reads TGTGCCAGCAGTTCACCACAGGGGGCTGAGAATGAGCAGTTCTTC.

The gene calls are TRBV28 and TRBJ2-1; 9 bases map to TRBD2. The CDR3 sequence is 15 residues long. Germline trimming cut 2 bases from V and 5 bases from J; bases unmatched to any gene: 4. Germline V gene lookup returns CDR1 MDHEN and CDR2 SYDVKM. The CDR3 bases are TGTGCCAGCAGTTTAGCGGGAGGGCCCCACAATGAGCAGTTCTTC. It specifies CASSLAGGPHNEQFF. Complete variable domain (other parts from reference TRBV28 and TRBJ2-1): DVKVTQSSRYLVKRTGEKVFLECVQDMDHENMFWYRQDPGLGLRLIYFSYDVKMKEKGDIPEGYSVSREKKERFSLILESASTNQTSMYLCASSLAGGPHNEQFFGPGTRLTVL.

This chain links TRBV30 with TRBJ2-7; D gene uncertain. The CDR3 has 14 residues. V lost 1 base to trimming and J lost 10 bases, with 20 bases between them. Per germline, CDR1 GTSNPN and CDR2 SVGIG (reference sequence). CDR3 loop: CAWSGSPTLRSQYF. Here the CDR3 DNA reads TGTGCCTGGAGTGGCTCTCCAACCCTACGTTCCCAGTACTTC.

This chain links TRBV15 with TRBJ2-5; possible D gene TRBD2, 6 bases. The germline gives CDR1 LNHNV, CDR2 YYDKDF (reference sequence). Trimming removed 3 bases from V and 3 bases from J, with 14 bases in between. The CDR3 has 15 amino acids. The CDR3 here is CATSRGGQGEETQYF. In DNA, the CDR3 is TGTGCCACCAGCAGGGGGGGTCAAGGGGAAGAGACCCAGTACTTC.

This chain connects TRBV4-3 to TRBJ1-2, with D unresolved. Deletions cut 0 bases from V and 5 bases from J, with 16 bases between. CDR1 LGHNA and CDR2 YSLEER come from the germline V gene. CDR3 length: 16 amino acids. The CDR3: CASSQDPTERVYGYTF. As DNA, the CDR3 is TGCGCCAGCAGCCAAGACCCGACGGAACGCGTATATGGCTACACCTTC.

The chain couples TRBV19 to TRBJ1-2; D not certain. This CDR3 has 13 residues. The ends were cut back, 3 bases at V and 8 bases at J, with 13 bases in the middle. Germline loops: CDR1 LNHDA, CDR2 SQIVND (reference sequence). The CDR3 protein is CASSMVTSGGYTF. DNA of the CDR3: TGTGCCAGTAGTATGGTCACGAGTGGAGGCTACACCTTC.

The chain carries TRBV28 and TRBJ1-6; 8 bases line up with TRBD1. V trimming: 6 bases; J trimming: 10 bases; junction bases outside the gene matches: 17. Per the germline V gene, CDR1 is MDHEN and CDR2 is SYDVKM. The CDR3 extends over 17 amino acids. CDR3 loop: CASSTDRDGGWKSPLHF. CDR3 DNA: TGTGCCAGCAGCACGGACAGGGACGGTGGGTGGAAGTCACCCCTCCACTTT.

This chain uses TRBV11-3 with TRBJ2-1; TRBD2 is a possible D gene (6 bases). With 1 base removed from V and 5 bases from J, the gap between germline ends came to 18 bases. The germline V gene has CDR1 SGHNT and CDR2 YENEEA. This CDR3 comprises 17 residues. This CDR3 reads CASSLGRLLAVDNEQFF. The CDR3 DNA sequence: TGTGCCAGCAGCTTAGGCCGCCTCTTAGCGGTGGACAATGAGCAGTTCTTC. The whole variable domain, filled in from reference TRBV11-3 and TRBJ2-1, reads EAGVVQSPRYKIIEKKQPVAFWCNPISGHNTLYWYLQNLGQGPELLIRYENEEAVDDSQLPKDRFSAERLKGVDSTLKIQPAELGDSAVYLCASSLGRLLAVDNEQFFGPGTRLTVL.

This chain joins TRBV7-8 and TRBJ1-2; D gene unclear. CDR3 length equals 13 residues. The V gene's germline CDR1 is SGHVS and CDR2 FQNEAQ. V was shortened by 7 bases and J by 2 bases, with 11 bases between the two germline ends. For the CDR3, the DNA is TGTGCCAGCACCGATGGCGGGAACTATGGCTACACCTTC. Residues: CASTDGGNYGYTF. The entire variable domain, with the rest obtained from reference TRBV7-8 and TRBJ1-2, is as follows: GAGVSQSPRYKVAKRGQDVALRCDPISGHVSLFWYQQALGQGPEFLTYFQNEAQLDKSGLPSDRFFAERPEGSVSTLKIQRTQQEDSAVYLCASTDGGNYGYTFGSGTRLTVV.

The chain links TRBV27 to TRBJ1-5, with D maybe TRBD1 (5 bases). The germline V gene has CDR1 MNHEY and CDR2 SMNVEV (reference sequence). The CDR3 length is 17 residues. Trimming left V 4 bases short and J 5 bases short, with 21 bases between. As DNA, the CDR3 is TGTGCCAGCAGTTCGAAGGGCTCAAGGACACGACATCAGCCCCAGCATTTT. The encoded protein is CASSSKGSRTRHQPQHF.

The table lists this clone with a count of one. The chain employs TRBV28 and TRBJ2-7; the match to TRBD1 covers 7 bases. Germline lookup yields CDR1 MDHEN and CDR2 SYDVKM. Unmatched junction bases numbered 7, after V lost 4 bases and J lost 1 base. The CDR3 length is 15 residues. CDR3 loop: CASSSWKTGSYEQYF. The CDR3 nucleotides are TGTGCCAGCAGTTCATGGAAGACAGGGTCCTACGAGCAGTACTTC.

V gene TRBV7-3 combines with J gene TRBJ1-1; D might be TRBD1 (5 bases). The CDR3 sequence is 14 residues long. Trimming stripped 1 base from V and 4 bases from J, with 10 bases between. The germline CDR1 and CDR2 sequences are SGHTA and FQGTGA. Written as DNA, the CDR3 is TGTGCCAGCAGCTTAAGAGGGACGGGCACTGAAGCTTTCTTT. Translation: CASSLRGTGTEAFF.

The V call is TRBV27, the J call TRBJ2-7, with D possibly being TRBD1 (6 bases). Germline V gene lookup returns CDR1 MNHEY and CDR2 SMNVEV (reference sequence). V lost 4 bases and J 3 bases, leaving 16 bases between the germline ends. The CDR3 loop spans 15 amino acids. The CDR3 loop is CASSYLRGKFYEQYF. The DNA of the CDR3 is TGTGCCAGCAGTTACTTAAGGGGGAAATTCTACGAGCAGTACTTC.

The J gene is TRBJ1-3, the V gene TRBV5-1, with 8 positions matching TRBD1. V gave up 2 bases and J gave up 2 bases; unmatched junction bases: 0. The germline V gene encodes CDR1 SGHRS and CDR2 YFSETQ. CDR3 length: 14 residues. The CDR3 nucleotides read TGCGCCAGCAGCTTACAGGGGGCTGGAAACACCATATATTTT. Translation gives CASSLQGAGNTIYF.

The chain uses TRBV6-6 and TRBJ1-3; D call uncertain. The length of the CDR3 is 14 residues. Trimming took off 2 bases at V and 3 bases at J, with 8 bases between the two ends. The germline gives CDR1 MNHNY, CDR2 SVGAGI (reference sequence). The CDR3 nucleotides are TGTGCCAGCAGTTACGGACGGGGTGGAAACACCATATATTTT. This codes for CASSYGRGGNTIYF.